One and the same sample provided the 3 T cell receptor beta chains below, sequenced in a study of shared clonotypes between healthy human individuals (dated by TCRdb to 2020 to 2021). The library was produced with the immunoSEQ multiplex PCR assay. Entries here come from immuneACCESS through TCRdb and include only in-frame sequences with V and J called. Some clones fail to appear in such tables; in the studies checked, an unresolved V gene covers under half of the shortfall, and the cause of the remainder is unknown. This sample comprises 2 million to 2.5 million clones, 95% of them detected only once. About 0.13% of the sample comes from the top ten. Source material: naive CD4+ T cells sorted from blood. The cell subset or site tag for this specimen amounts to: CD45RA+ positively selected. All receptors come from a man between 18 and 35 years old in good health.

The chain carries TRBV5-4 and TRBJ2-1; 7 nucleotides agree with TRBD2. Trimming at V came to 4 bases and at J to 2 bases, leaving 6 bases not matched to a gene. CDR1 SGHNT and CDR2 YYREEE come from the germline V gene (reference sequence). The CDR3 spans 15 residues. In DNA, the CDR3 is TGTGCCAGCAGCCCTGAGGGAGGGCCCTACAATGAGCAGTTCTTC. Translating it yields CASSPEGGPYNEQFF.

V usage is TRBV6-9 and J usage is TRBJ1-2; possible D gene TRBD1, 5 bases. The CDR3 covers 14 residues. The V gene's germline CDR1 is MNHGY and CDR2 SVAAGI. Trimming pared 4 bases from V and 3 bases from J, leaving 12 bases between. Here the CDR3 DNA reads TGTGCCAGCAGTTTTCTAGGGGATTACTATGGCTACACCTTC. Translated, it gives CASSFLGDYYGYTF.

V gene TRBV4-1 combines with J gene TRBJ1-1; 8 nucleotides match TRBD1. This CDR3 has 15 residues. J gave up 6 bases and V 4 bases, and 10 bases lay outside the gene matches. Per germline, CDR1 MGHRA and CDR2 YSYEKL. Here the CDR3 reads CASSLADRVTAEAFF. The CDR3 DNA is TGCGCCAGCAGCCTTGCGGACAGGGTGACAGCTGAAGCTTTCTTT.